This T cell receptor beta chain was captured by sequencing in a study of T cells after yellow fever vaccination. Study conclusions and caveats: Reappearing after the booster were most of the clones from primary vaccination (around 95% CD4, approximately 88% CD8). Researchers report a weaker secondary response that nonetheless peaked faster, day 5 versus 15. High-abundance clonotypes from the bulk population could contaminate FACS-sorted repertoires.

The study made its TCR cDNA through 5'RACE template switching. That step introduced a universal primer site along with UMIs. A single record per CDR3 protein comes from TCRdb applying MiXCR to the 5' RACE reads. The sample consists of some 500,000 distinct CDR3 sequences, approximately 13% of them appearing once. The table lists this clonotype with a few counts. Its target is unknown. Germline V lookup: CDR1 SGDLS, CDR2 YYNGEE. V gave up 0 bases and J gave up 9 bases, with 16 bases separating them. This CDR3 is built from 15 residues. This TCR was recovered from a man aged 30 to 39 who received the YFV17D yellow fever vaccine. The material was PBMCs, obtained on the day of the yellow fever booster vaccination. The chain uses TRBV9 and TRBJ2-1, with D perhaps being TRBD1 or TRBD2 (5 bases each). CDR3 DNA: TGTGCCAGCAGCGTAGCTGCTCCAGTGGGGGTTGAGCAGTTCTTC. It specifies CASSVAAPVGVEQFF.